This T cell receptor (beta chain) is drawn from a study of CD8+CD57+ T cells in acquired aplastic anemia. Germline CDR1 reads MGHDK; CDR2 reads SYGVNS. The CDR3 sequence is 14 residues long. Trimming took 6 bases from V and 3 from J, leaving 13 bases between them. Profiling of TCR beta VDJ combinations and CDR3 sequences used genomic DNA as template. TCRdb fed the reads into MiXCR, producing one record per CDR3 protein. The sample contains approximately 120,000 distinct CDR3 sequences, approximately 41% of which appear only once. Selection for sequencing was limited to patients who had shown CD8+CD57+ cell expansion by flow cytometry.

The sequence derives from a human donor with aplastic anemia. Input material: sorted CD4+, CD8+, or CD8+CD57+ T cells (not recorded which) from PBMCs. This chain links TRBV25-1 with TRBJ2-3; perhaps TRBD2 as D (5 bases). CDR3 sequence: CASSDPRGTDTQYF. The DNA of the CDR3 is TGTGCCAGCAGCGACCCCCGAGGGACAGATACGCAGTATTTT.